These 17 T cell receptor beta chains originate from one sample sequenced in a study of blood T cells in healthy people across ages. It was with a sample-barcoded 5' primer and a J-beta primer mix that a second PCR of roughly 7 to 12 cycles was run. One entry per CDR3 protein results from TCRdb running MiXCR on the 5' RACE reads. This table has 650,000 or so distinct CDR3 sequences, approximately 52% appearing once. What was sequenced was blood. Source of these receptors: a woman of 80 years or more in good health.

A note on this clonotype: One base away lies a much larger clone, so this may be a sequencing read error. Here the CDR3 reads CASRPHPLGGYTF. The CDR3 DNA reads as TGTGCCAGCAGGCCCCATCCGTTAGGCGGCTACACCTTC. The chain uses TRBV27 and TRBJ1-2; D not certain. Trimming stripped 6 bases from V and 8 bases from J, with 16 bases between. This CDR3 is built from 13 residues. The germline gives CDR1 MNHEY, CDR2 SMNVEV (reference sequence).

For the CDR3, the DNA is TGTGCCAGCAGTTCCATAGCGAACCAAGAGACCCAGTACTTC. It is translated as CASSSIANQETQYF. V and J are TRBV27 and TRBJ2-5, with D possibly TRBD2 on 5 matching bases. This CDR3 has 14 residues. The V gene lost 4 bases and the J gene lost 0 bases, with 9 bases spanning the gap. Germline lookup yields CDR1 MNHEY and CDR2 SMNVEV (reference sequence).

This chain connects TRBV12-3 or TRBV12-4 to TRBJ2-3; maybe TRBD1 (6 bases). The CDR3 spans 13 residues. The germline V and J ends were trimmed by 8 bases and 11 bases, with 20 bases remaining between them. The chain's CDR3 is CASGRGGTDVQYF. Written as DNA, the CDR3 is TGTGCCAGCGGCCGAGGGGGAACAGATGTGCAGTATTTT.

In this sample, this clonotype turned up many times. The chain combines TRBV20-1 with TRBJ1-2; D unclear. The germline V gene has CDR1 DFQATT and CDR2 SNEGSKA (reference sequence). This CDR3 is built from 12 residues. Between the trimmed V and J ends, which lost 2 bases and 1 base, there was a span of 5 bases. The CDR3 coding sequence is TGCAGTGCTAGACAGCTTAACTATGGCTACACCTTC. It codes for CSARQLNYGYTF.

As for this clonotype: A much larger clone lies one base from this, so it may be a read error. The rearrangement uses TRBV5-1 and TRBJ2-2, with 7 bases aligning to TRBD2. This CDR3 spans 17 amino acids. Germline CDR1 SGHRS, CDR2 YFSETQ. V lost 2 bases, J lost 5 bases, and 12 bases stayed unmatched. The DNA of the CDR3 is TGCGCCAGCAGCTTAGCCCTGGCTAGCGGCCTTACCGGGGAGCTGTTTTTT. Translation: CASSLALASGLTGELFF.

The chain is built from TRBV29-1 and TRBJ2-2, with TRBD1 matching over 9 bases. The length of the CDR3 is 15 residues. CDR1 and CDR2 from the germline V gene are SQVTM and ANQGSEA. The V and J ends lost 7 bases and 1 base, in that order; junction bases with no gene match: 7. In nucleotides, the CDR3 is TGCAGCGGGTGGTCGGGACAGGGGAACACCGGGGAGCTGTTTTTT. Its translation is CSGWSGQGNTGELFF.

The V gene is TRBV15, the J gene TRBJ2-5, with TRBD2 matching over 9 bases. V gave up 1 base and J gave up 11 bases; unmatched junction bases: 14. The CDR3 length is 16 residues. Germline lookup yields CDR1 LNHNV and CDR2 YYDKDF (reference sequence). CDR3 bases: TGTGCCACCAGCAGAGTAGGTAGCGGGAGTTTAAATGAGCAGTACTTC. This translates into CATSRVGSGSLNEQYF.

The chain uses TRBV20-1 and TRBJ2-2, with D possibly matching TRBD1 (6 bases). This CDR3 is built from 13 residues. Germline V lookup: CDR1 DFQATT, CDR2 SNEGSKA (reference sequence). The CDR3 loop reads CSPLARGGGELFF. The CDR3 DNA follows: TGCAGCCCACTGGCTCGAGGGGGCGGGGAGCTGTTTTTT.

Remarks on this clonotype: A junction end diverges from the germline sequence, so it may reflect a read error. This chain joins TRBV27 and TRBJ1-2; 7 bases align to TRBD1. Germline V gene sequence: CDR1 MNHEY, CDR2 SMNVEV (reference sequence). The CDR3 is made up of 13 amino acids. The CDR3 region has the DNA TGTGCCAGCAATTTACAGGGGAACTATGGCTACACCTTC. Protein: CASNLQGNYGYTF.

This sequence joins TRBV7-2 and TRBJ2-5; D is possibly TRBD2 (5 bases). Trimming removed 6 bases from V and 5 bases from J, with 13 bases in between. Germline V lookup: CDR1 SGHTA, CDR2 FQGNSA. This CDR3 is built from 13 residues. The CDR3 bases are TGTGCCAGCAGTTGTGACCGGAGGGAGACCCAGTACTTC. Its protein is CASSCDRRETQYF.

This clonotype was seen repeatedly, ten times or more. The chain recombines TRBV3-1 with TRBJ2-3; tentatively, D is TRBD1 (5 bases). This CDR3 has 15 amino acids. Trimming took off 2 bases at V and 0 bases at J, with 9 bases between the two ends. Germline CDR1 and CDR2: LGHDT and YNNKEL (reference sequence). CDR3 residues: CASSQMTVSTDTQYF. Here the CDR3 DNA reads TGTGCCAGCAGCCAAATGACAGTTAGCACAGATACGCAGTATTTT.

The J gene is TRBJ2-5, the V gene TRBV27, with 7 bases fitting TRBD1. This CDR3 region has 13 residues. CDR1 is MNHEY, CDR2 SMNVEV, per germline (reference sequence). With V trimmed by 8 bases and J by 10 bases, 13 bases remained unmatched. The CDR3 is CASGTNDREHQYF. CDR3 in DNA: TGTGCCAGCGGAACGAACGACAGGGAGCACCAGTACTTC.

This rearrangement joins TRBV4-1 to TRBJ2-3; no clear D gene. Trimming removed 4 bases at V and 8 bases at J, with 13 bases between. CDR1 and CDR2 (germline): MGHRA, YSYEKL. CDR3 length: 13 residues. CDR3 sequence (DNA): TGCGCCAGCAGCCCGATCGGGCTCGGTACGCAGTATTTT. Protein: CASSPIGLGTQYF.

The chain recombines TRBV7-9 with TRBJ2-7; D may be TRBD1 (7 bases). V lost 5 bases and J 4 bases, leaving 21 bases between the germline ends. This CDR3 region has 16 residues. In germline, CDR1 is SEHNR, CDR2 FQNEAQ (reference sequence). The chain's CDR3 is CASSQAGQSQTYEQYF. CDR3 sequence (DNA): TGTGCCAGCAGCCAGGCGGGACAGTCCCAGACATACGAGCAGTACTTC.

Of note for this clonotype: This could be a read error, since a much larger clone is one nucleotide away. The chain carries TRBV3-1 and TRBJ2-7; D is uncertain. The tail of the sequence fits TRBJ2-4 better, so the J call may be wrong. Germline CDR1 reads LGHDT; CDR2 reads YNNKEL (reference sequence). The CDR3 has 17 amino acids. The CDR3 bases are TGTGCCAGCAGCCAAGGGGCCACAGCGCTAGCCAAAAACATTCAGTACTTC. It is translated as CASSQGATALAKNIQYF.

The V gene is TRBV6-5, the J gene TRBJ2-1; 8 bases align to TRBD2. Unmatched junction bases numbered 9, after V lost 5 bases and J lost 6 bases. Germline-derived CDR1 and CDR2 are MNHEY and SVGAGI. The CDR3 extends over 15 amino acids. This CDR3 is CASSNGGGGRNEQFF. Here the CDR3 DNA reads TGTGCCAGCAGTAACGGGGGGGGAGGCCGCAATGAGCAGTTCTTC.

V usage is TRBV15 and J usage is TRBJ2-1; 12 nucleotides line up with TRBD2. The germline V gene encodes CDR1 LNHNV and CDR2 YYDKDF (reference sequence). The CDR3 has 16 residues. V shed 0 bases, J shed 7 bases, and the junction held 4 bases outside the gene matches. CDR3 nucleotides: TGTGCCACCAGCAGAGATAGACTAGCGGGAGTAAATGAGCAGTTCTTC. Its protein is CATSRDRLAGVNEQFF. Drawing the rest from reference TRBV15 and TRBJ2-1, the complete variable domain is DAMVIQNPRYQVTQFGKPVTLSCSQTLNHNVMYWYQQKSSQAPKLLFHYYDKDFNNEADTPDNFQSRRPNTSFCFLDIRSPGLGDTAMYLCATSRDRLAGVNEQFFGPGTRLTVL.